The 30 T cell receptor beta chains below come from one sample, sequenced in a study of control samples from healthy donors and cancer patients. Sequencing used immunoSEQ multiplex PCR; TCRdb keeps in-frame clones, though not all of them. Of over 50,000 clones in the sample, 88% are singletons; the top ten hold about 3.5%. Sequencing was done on a sample of blood. The receptors derive from a middle-aged man in good health.

A few counts support this clone. The chain has TRBV13 and TRBJ2-5; D is ambiguous. The germline CDR1 and CDR2 sequences are PRHDT and FYEKMQ (reference sequence). Trimming pared 3 bases from V and 4 bases from J, leaving 9 bases between. This CDR3 comprises 13 residues. The CDR3 is CASSLATTETQYF. The CDR3 DNA is TGTGCCAGCAGCTTGGCAACAACAGAGACCCAGTACTTC.

The chain combines TRBV11-2 with TRBJ2-4; the D gene is possibly TRBD2 (5 bases). The germline V gene has CDR1 SGHAT and CDR2 FQNNGV. CDR3 length: 18 amino acids. Trimming left V 1 base short and J 7 bases short, with 23 bases between. The CDR3 DNA reads as TGTGCCAGCAGCTTAGCGGCTTTTGAGGGAAGCAAGTTGAACATTCAGTACTTC. Its translation is CASSLAAFEGSKLNIQYF.

V and J are TRBV7-3 and TRBJ1-1; the D is unclear. V was pared by 5 bases and J by 7 bases, with 11 bases between. Looked up from germline, CDR1 is SGHTA and CDR2 is FQGTGA. The CDR3 has 12 residues. Here the CDR3 reads CASSPNMVEAFF. The CDR3 bases are TGTGCCAGCAGCCCTAATATGGTTGAAGCTTTCTTT.

In regard to this clone: The DNA is left out, because the CDR3 cannot be placed on it with certainty; the CDR3 is given as TCRdb lists it. The V gene is TRBV28, the J gene TRBJ1-5; the DNA was not used to check the table's D call, TRBD1. Germline V CDR1 and CDR2: MDHEN, SYDVKM. The CDR3 contains 12 residues when both ends are counted. CDR3 residues: CASSSVGQGTLF.

The chain recombines TRBV6-6 with TRBJ2-7; D is ambiguous. Trimming removed 1 base from V and 4 bases from J, with 11 bases in between. Germline CDR1 and CDR2: MNHNY and SVGAGI (reference sequence). The CDR3 loop spans 14 amino acids. The CDR3 nucleotides are TGTGCCAGCAGTTACTTAGGGCAGACTTACGAGCAGTACTTC. This gives the protein CASSYLGQTYEQYF.

CDR3 sequence: CASSYSVTGGIEAFF. The CDR3, as DNA: TGTGCCAGCAGTTACTCCGTGACAGGGGGCATTGAAGCTTTCTTT. The chain employs TRBV6-5 and TRBJ1-1, with 10 bases fitting TRBD1. Germline CDR1 and CDR2: MNHEY and SVGAGI. The CDR3 has 15 residues. Trimming cost V 0 bases and J 7 bases; bases outside gene matches: 5.

Remarks on this clone: An end of the junction does not agree with germline; a read error may underlie this. This chain joins TRBV20-1 and TRBJ1-2; 11 bases match TRBD1. The germline V gene encodes CDR1 DFQATT and CDR2 SNEGSKA (reference sequence). This CDR3 region has 11 residues. CDR3 protein: CSATDRGPLAF. The CDR3 coding sequence is TGCAGTGCCACGGACAGGGGGCCTCTGGCCTTC.

This clone was recorded once. V usage is TRBV12-5 and J usage is TRBJ2-3, with D tentatively TRBD2 (5 bases). This CDR3 is 12 amino acids long. V lost 5 bases to trimming and J lost 6 bases, with 9 bases between them. The germline V gene encodes CDR1 LGHNT and CDR2 FRNRAP. The CDR3, as DNA: TGTGCTAGTGGTGGGCCGGGGGATACGCAGTATTTT. Its translation: CASGGPGDTQYF.

The chain's CDR3 is CASSLGSHGYTF. The CDR3 DNA reads TGTGCCAGCAGCTTAGGTTCACATGGCTACACCTTC. The chain links TRBV7-9 to TRBJ1-2, with D uncertain. This CDR3 contains 12 residues. Germline V gene data show CDR1 as SEHNR and CDR2 as FQNEAQ (reference sequence). V lost 1 base to trimming and J lost 6 bases, with 6 bases between them. Based on the CDR3 plus reference TRBV7-9 and TRBJ1-2, the full variable domain is DTGVSQNPRHKITKRGQNVTFRCDPISEHNRLYWYRQTLGQGPEFLTYFQNEAQLEKSRLLSDRFSAERPKGSFSTLEIQRTEQGDSAMYLCASSLGSHGYTFGSGTRLTVV.

The J gene is TRBJ2-3, the V gene TRBV19; TRBD2 aligns across 11 bases. J gave up 6 bases and V 6 bases, and 5 bases lay outside the gene matches. Germline V gives CDR1 LNHDA, CDR2 SQIVND (reference sequence). The CDR3 runs to 14 residues. In DNA, the CDR3 is TGTGCCAGTAGCCTACTAGCGGGAGCCGATACGCAGTATTTT. Its translation is CASSLLAGADTQYF.

The CDR3 here is CASSHAGDEQYF. The CDR3 nucleotides are TGCGCCAGCAGCCATGCGGGTGACGAGCAGTACTTC. The rearrangement links TRBV5-1 to TRBJ2-7; D perhaps matches TRBD2 (5 bases). The CDR3 contains 12 residues. The V gene lost 4 bases and the J gene lost 5 bases, with 10 bases spanning the gap. Germline V lookup: CDR1 SGHRS, CDR2 YFSETQ.

The chain is built from TRBV5-5 and TRBJ2-1, with 7 bases that match TRBD1. V was clipped by 3 bases and J by 7 bases; unmatched bases: 4. CDR1 is SGHKS and CDR2 is YYEKEE in the germline V gene (reference sequence). The CDR3 loop spans 13 amino acids. The CDR3 protein is CASSYRGGNEQFF. The DNA of the CDR3 is TGTGCCAGCAGCTACAGGGGTGGAAATGAGCAGTTCTTC. Looking up the rest from reference TRBV5-5 and TRBJ2-1 gives the full variable domain: DAGVTQSPTHLIKTRGQQVTLRCSPISGHKSVSWYQQVLGQGPQFIFQYYEKEERGRGNFPDRFSARQFPNYSSELNVNALLLGDSALYLCASSYRGGNEQFFGPGTRLTVL.

The chain carries TRBV10-2 and TRBJ2-5, with TRBD1 identical over 7 bases. With 8 bases clipped from V and 5 bases from J, the junction kept 5 bases outside the gene matches. CDR3 length: 12 amino acids. Germline V gene lookup returns CDR1 WSHSY and CDR2 SAAADI. Here the CDR3 reads CASRQGWETQYF. CDR3 coding DNA: TGCGCCAGCCGACAGGGATGGGAGACCCAGTACTTC.

The chain couples TRBV18 to TRBJ1-5; TRBD1 might be the D (5 bases). This CDR3 spans 15 amino acids. CDR1 and CDR2 from the germline V gene are KGHSH and LQKENI. V lost 6 bases and J lost 4, with 16 bases in between. The CDR3 DNA is TGTGCCAGCTCCCATGACGACCCAGGGAATCAGCCCCAGCATTTT. It specifies CASSHDDPGNQPQHF.

The V and J genes are TRBV9 and TRBJ2-3; 7 bases agree with TRBD2. The CDR3 sequence is 16 residues long. The germline CDR1 and CDR2 sequences are SGDLS and YYNGEE. V shed 3 bases and J 5 bases; nucleotides not matched to a gene: 12. CDR3 sequence: CASSEGGRRVGDTQYF. The CDR3 bases are TGTGCCAGCAGCGAGGGCGGGAGAAGGGTAGGAGATACGCAGTATTTT.

A few counts support this clone. V is TRBV29-1 and J is TRBJ2-1; TRBD2 matches 7 bases. The ends lost 0 bases at V and 5 bases at J; junction bases unmatched: 4. This CDR3 comprises 14 residues. CDR1 and CDR2 (germline): SQVTM, ANQGSEA. The CDR3 sequence is CSVEDRLADNEQFF. CDR3 in DNA: TGCAGCGTTGAAGATCGCCTAGCGGACAATGAGCAGTTCTTC.

The rearrangement links TRBV7-2 to TRBJ1-5, with D unresolved. Trimming pared 3 bases from V and 9 bases from J, leaving 15 bases between. The CDR3 is made up of 14 amino acids. Germline loops: CDR1 SGHTA, CDR2 FQGNSA. CDR3 nucleotides: TGTGCCAGCAGCTTTGGGGAAAGGCGGGGGCCCCAGCATTTT. It specifies CASSFGERRGPQHF.

This chain uses TRBV27 with TRBJ2-7; 9 bases align to TRBD1. Germline-derived CDR1 and CDR2 are MNHEY and SMNVEV (reference sequence). The CDR3 contains 14 residues. V lost 1 base and J lost 5; bases outside the gene matches: 3. The DNA for the CDR3 is TGTGCCAGCAGTTTATACAGGGGGCTCGACGAGCAGTACTTC. Its translation: CASSLYRGLDEQYF.

This chain connects TRBV10-3 to TRBJ2-3, with D tentatively TRBD1 (6 bases). V lost 3 bases, J lost 2 bases, and 12 bases lay in between. The CDR3 covers 15 residues. Germline values: CDR1 ENHRY, CDR2 SYGVKD. In DNA form, the CDR3 reads TGTGCCATCAGTGATGGGCAGGGGCTCACAGATACGCAGTATTTT. Residues: CAISDGQGLTDTQYF.

The genes are TRBV28 and TRBJ1-5; no firm D call. CDR3 length: 14 residues. Trimming pared 8 bases from V and 5 bases from J, leaving 16 bases between. CDR1 is MDHEN and CDR2 is SYDVKM in the germline V gene. The CDR3 is CASLLSGPYQPQHF. In nucleotides, the CDR3 is TGTGCCAGCCTTTTGTCAGGCCCCTATCAGCCCCAGCATTTT.

The chain uses TRBV6-1 and TRBJ1-1; D unclear. Trimming shortened V by 2 bases and J by 2 bases, and 18 bases separated the two germline ends. The CDR3 is 17 amino acids. The germline V gene encodes CDR1 MNHNS and CDR2 SASEGT. CDR3 residues: CASSELLFSLLNTEAFF. The CDR3 bases are TGTGCCAGCAGTGAACTCCTGTTTAGCCTTCTCAACACTGAAGCTTTCTTT.

V and J are TRBV6-5 and TRBJ2-2; D possibly corresponds to TRBD2 (5 bases). The CDR3 runs 15 residues. Germline V gene data show CDR1 as MNHEY and CDR2 as SVGAGI. V was shortened by 4 bases and J by 1 base, with 10 bases between the two germline ends. The CDR3 reads CASSFGNQNTGELFF. The CDR3 bases are TGTGCCAGCAGTTTCGGGAATCAGAACACCGGGGAGCTGTTTTTT.

The chain combines TRBV6-1 with TRBJ1-6; D unresolved. Looked up from germline, CDR1 is MNHNS and CDR2 is SASEGT. Deletions cut 2 bases from V and 7 bases from J, with 15 bases between. This CDR3 is built from 16 residues. The CDR3 is CASSEMSLSDNSPLHF. The CDR3 bases are TGTGCCAGCAGTGAAATGTCCCTGTCGGACAATTCACCCCTCCACTTT.

V gene TRBV11-3 combines with J gene TRBJ2-1; TRBD2 aligns across 7 bases. The CDR3 is 15 amino acids. Germline V lookup: CDR1 SGHNT, CDR2 YENEEA. With 5 bases clipped from V and 6 bases from J, the junction kept 10 bases outside the gene matches. CDR3 DNA sequence: TGTGCCAGCAGCCCTAGACTAGCTAAACTCAATGAGCAGTTCTTC. Translating it yields CASSPRLAKLNEQFF.

The gene calls are TRBV5-1 and TRBJ1-1; no firm D call. Per the germline V gene, CDR1 is SGHRS and CDR2 is YFSETQ. Trimming stripped 6 bases from V and 0 bases from J, with 9 bases between. This CDR3 has 13 residues. The CDR3 spells CASTDLMNTEAFF. For the CDR3, the DNA is TGCGCCAGCACAGACCTGATGAACACTGAAGCTTTCTTT.

The V and J genes are TRBV6-1 and TRBJ2-7; 12 nucleotides align to TRBD2. CDR3 size: 15 residues. The germline CDR1 and CDR2 sequences are MNHNS and SASEGT. The J segment lost 4 bases and the V segment lost 1 base, leaving 2 bases of the junction unmatched. This chain's CDR3 is CASSEGTSGIYEQYF. DNA of the CDR3: TGTGCCAGCAGTGAAGGGACTAGCGGGATTTACGAGCAGTACTTC.

The chain carries TRBV29-1 and TRBJ2-2; unclear D gene. Germline lookup yields CDR1 SQVTM and CDR2 ANQGSEA. Trimming removed 6 bases at V and 3 bases at J, with 14 bases between. The CDR3 sequence is 14 residues long. The CDR3 here is CSVQIIEDTGELFF. Here the CDR3 DNA reads TGCAGCGTCCAAATTATAGAGGACACCGGGGAGCTGTTTTTT.

The V call is TRBV30, the J call TRBJ2-5; the match to TRBD2 covers 8 bases. The CDR3 is 13 amino acids. In germline, CDR1 is GTSNPN, CDR2 SVGIG (reference sequence). V lost 1 base, J lost 4 bases, and 2 bases stayed unmatched. CDR3 coding DNA: TGTGCCTGGAGTGACGGGGGGGGAGAGACCCAGTACTTC. This codes for CAWSDGGGETQYF. Filled out from reference TRBV30 and TRBJ2-5, the complete variable domain reads SQTIHQWPATLVQPVGSPLSLECTVEGTSNPNLYWYRQAAGRGLQLLFYSVGIGQISSEVPQNLSASRPQDRQFILSSKKLLLSDSGFYLCAWSDGGGETQYFGPGTRLLVL.

The chain is built from TRBV27 and TRBJ2-5; possibly TRBD1 for D (6 bases). The length of the CDR3 is 17 residues. Germline loops: CDR1 MNHEY, CDR2 SMNVEV (reference sequence). Trimming removed 4 bases from V and 5 bases from J, with 23 bases in between. The CDR3 DNA reads TGTGCCAGCAGTTCATTACCCGCAGGGGCGGGTGGGGAGACCCAGTACTTC. It translates to CASSSLPAGAGGETQYF.

The chain uses TRBV7-3 and TRBJ2-6; D gene unclear. This CDR3 has 15 amino acids. Trimming cost V 1 base and J 2 bases, with 6 bases left between them. CDR1 SGHTA and CDR2 FQGTGA come from the germline V gene. The CDR3 DNA reads as TGTGCCAGCAGCTTAATGGGTGCTGGGGCCAACGTCCTGACTTTC. This gives the protein CASSLMGAGANVLTF.